These T cell receptor beta chains were read from a single sample in a study of response to subunit inactivated influenza vaccine. One entry per CDR3 protein results from TCRdb running MiXCR on the RT-PCR reads. Of about 700,000 distinct CDR3 sequences in the sample, about 14% are singletons; the top ten hold around 6.5%. The source was PBMCs from blood, collected 14 days before vaccination. The receptors were gathered from a man in his fifties or sixties who received an inactivated influenza vaccine. Each CDR3 is given with its conserved first and last residue. D genes are given only for firm matches. Where a row states a size, it is once, few, many or the class of an expanded clone; other rows omit it.

clone_size d_call j_call v_call cdr3_aa cdr3_nt
many TRBD2 TRBJ2-1 TRBV12-3/TRBV12-4 CASSLMSGSVYEQFF TGTGCCAGCAGTTTAATGAGCGGGAGCGTCTATGAGCAGTTCTTC
once . TRBJ2-5 TRBV29-1 CSVSPHGETQYF TGCAGCGTTTCACCCCATGGGGAGACCCAGTACTTC
few TRBD1 TRBJ2-1 TRBV5-1 CASSSLTGGWDNEQFF TGCGCCAGCAGCTCGTTAACAGGGGGATGGGACAATGAGCAGTTCTTC
many . TRBJ2-1 TRBV11-2 CASRGKYNEQFF TGTGCCAGCAGAGGAAAATACAATGAGCAGTTCTTC
few TRBD1 TRBJ2-7 TRBV27 CASSFSPPGQGFYEQYF TGTGCCAGCAGTTTCTCACCCCCGGGACAGGGATTCTACGAGCAGTACTTC
. TRBD1 TRBJ2-7 TRBV30 CAWARLPGQGNYEQYF TGTGCCTGGGCCCGTCTCCCGGGACAGGGCAACTACGAGCAGTACTTC
. . TRBJ2-7 TRBV5-1 CASSLRYRTYGHEQYF TGCGCCAGCAGCTTGAGGTACCGGACATATGGTCACGAGCAGTACTTC
. TRBD2 TRBJ2-3 TRBV9 CASSVRLASTDTQYF TGTGCCAGCAGCGTCAGACTAGCTAGCACAGATACGCAGTATTTT
few TRBD1 TRBJ2-7 TRBV20-1 CSFSTGVIYEQYF TGCAGTTTCTCGACAGGGGTAATCTACGAGCAGTACTTC
. . TRBJ2-1 TRBV12-3/TRBV12-4 CASRLRWKQFF TGTGCCAGCAGACTACGGTGGAAGCAGTTCTTC
few . TRBJ2-1 TRBV20-1 CSAEYNEQFF TGCAGTGCTGAGTACAATGAGCAGTTCTTC
few . TRBJ2-3 TRBV7-8 CASSLVGGGVGDTQYF TGTGCCAGCAGCTTAGTTGGCGGGGGCGTGGGAGATACGCAGTATTTT
many TRBD1 TRBJ1-4 TRBV10-3 CAISVTGGSEEKLFF TGTGCCATCAGTGTCACAGGGGGGAGCGAAGAAAAACTGTTTTTT
. TRBD1 TRBJ2-1 TRBV20-1 CSARSPGQGVNEQFF TGCAGTGCTAGGTCTCCGGGACAGGGAGTCAATGAGCAGTTCTTC
. TRBD1 TRBJ2-1 TRBV20-1 CSSTVPGQGPGQFF TGCAGTTCTACTGTCCCGGGACAGGGACCCGGGCAGTTCTTC
. . TRBJ2-3 TRBV20-1 CSASNPYTDTQYF TGCAGTGCTAGCAACCCCTACACAGATACGCAGTATTTT
. TRBD1 TRBJ1-6 TRBV15 CATSTGTGSSPLHF TGTGCCACCAGCACTGGGACAGGGAGTTCACCCCTCCACTTT
. TRBD2 TRBJ2-5 TRBV2 CASSGGREGKTQYF TGTGCCAGCAGTGGGGGCAGGGAGGGAAAGACCCAGTACTTC
many TRBD2 TRBJ2-7 TRBV12-3/TRBV12-4 CASGFRGGRSYEQYF TGTGCCAGCGGATTCCGGGGAGGGCGCTCCTACGAGCAGTACTTC
few . TRBJ1-2 TRBV6-2/TRBV6-3 CASSPPWRDYGYTF TGTGCCAGCAGTCCCCCGTGGAGGGACTATGGCTACACCTTC
. . TRBJ1-2 TRBV4-1 CASSQVGGAALTYGYTF TGCGCCAGCAGCCAAGTGGGGGGGGCGGCCCTAACTTATGGCTACACCTTC
. . TRBJ2-7 TRBV12-3/TRBV12-4 CASSPRVGSYEQYF TGTGCCAGCAGTCCCCGGGTAGGCTCCTACGAGCAGTACTTC
few TRBD1 TRBJ2-1 TRBV9 CASSVGGGADIEQFF TGTGCCAGCAGCGTAGGAGGGGGCGCGGATATTGAGCAGTTCTTC
. TRBD1 TRBJ2-7 TRBV27 CASSLSVGQAVIYEQYF TGTGCCAGCAGTTTATCAGTAGGACAGGCCGTCATATACGAGCAGTACTTC
. TRBD1 TRBJ1-3 TRBV2 CASRQGFGSGNTIYF TGTGCCAGCAGACAGGGGTTCGGCTCTGGTAACACCATATATTTT
few TRBD1 TRBJ1-4 TRBV7-8 CASRQGTSTTNEKLFF TGTGCCAGCCGACAGGGAACTTCAACAACTAATGAAAAACTGTTTTTT
. . TRBJ2-3 TRBV6-1 CASSEMVGLDTQYF TGTGCCAGCAGTGAAATGGTGGGTCTGGATACGCAGTATTTT
. . TRBJ1-4 TRBV2 CASSVNRVPANEKLFF TGTGCCAGCAGTGTCAACAGGGTACCGGCTAATGAAAAACTGTTTTTT